The source of this TCR beta chain is a study of T cells of healthy individuals. In germline, CDR1 is LGHDT, CDR2 YNNKEL (reference sequence). The CDR3 totals 15 residues. Details on this clonotype: This clone may be a read error of a much larger clone one base away.

TCRdb called the 5' RACE reads again in MiXCR, with one record for every CDR3 protein. The sample lists about 57,000 distinct CDR3 sequences; around 16% were seen once. The chain has TRBV3-1 and TRBJ1-1; TRBD1 aligns across 8 bases. This TCR came from a human donor in good health. CDR3 nucleotide sequence: TGTGCCAGCAGCCAGACAGGGGCCCTGAACACTGAAGCTTTATTT. Its protein is CASSQTGALNTEALF.